This T cell receptor beta chain was retrieved from a study of graft-versus-host responses after intestinal transplantation. Study as a whole: All of the recipients had induction that used anti-thymocyte globulin, then tacrolimus and steroids for roughly three years. Study observations and caveats: GvH clonotypes were identified within recipient marrow, with a subset emerging first in ileum or blood.

This clone showed up just once. Its antigen is currently unknown. Clones were read by immunoSEQ multiplex PCR, and TCRdb kept only the in-frame ones, dropping some. The sample gives about 86,000 clones, about 85% of which show up once; about 0.27% is in the top ten. The germline V and J ends were trimmed by 3 bases and 4 bases, with 19 bases remaining between them. CDR1 is MDHEN and CDR2 is SYDVKM in the germline V gene. The CDR3 is 16 amino acids. Sequencing used unstimulated CD4+ T cells sorted from spleen or lymph node cells, obtained before transplant. The rearrangement uses TRBV28 and TRBJ2-7; a possible D gene is TRBD1 (6 bases). The receptor was derived from a human donor who was the organ donor for an intestinal transplant. CDR3 amino acids: CASSLADRRKEYEQYF. CDR3 DNA sequence: TGTGCCAGCAGTTTGGCCGACAGGAGAAAGGAATACGAGCAGTACTTC.